This TCR beta chain is from a study of beta chain features in type 1 diabetes. The wider study: Examination spanned some 100 million sorted cells from all samples.

Study results and limitations: PCR might pick shorter templates more often, in the same way for patients and controls. All four CD4+ subsets from Type 1 diabetes patients carried moderately but significantly shorter TCRB CDR3s.

Concerning this clone itself: Its target is unknown.

As every portion of the isolated RNA was reverse transcribed, the sequencing read expressed TCRB transcripts. The repertoire was sequenced with immunoSEQ multiplex PCR; TCRdb's copy has only in-frame clones and lacks some. The table has hundreds of thousands of clones, under 13% seen once. Germline V gene sequence: CDR1 LNHDA, CDR2 SQIVND (reference sequence). This CDR3 region has 14 residues. Trimming left V 4 bases short and J 1 base short, with 7 bases between. The sequenced sample was naive CD4+ T cells from blood. The receptor was derived from a man aged 25 to 40 with type 1 diabetes. The chain joins TRBV19 to TRBJ2-2; D is unresolved. The CDR3 is CASSSGRNTGELFF. The CDR3 DNA follows: TGTGCCAGTAGTAGTGGTAGGAACACCGGGGAGCTGTTTTTT.